This entry lists 4 T cell receptor beta chains sequenced from one sample in a study of blood T cell repertoires in COVID-19. Data came from immunoSEQ multiplex PCR; TCRdb stores just in-frame clones and leaves some out. This table holds roughly 120,000 clones, 88% found once. The specimen sequenced was peripheral blood. These TCRs come from a woman aged 45-59 years with active or convalescent COVID-19.

The V gene is TRBV11-2, the J gene TRBJ2-5; a weak D match, TRBD2 (6 bases). V was clipped by 1 base and J by 4 bases, with 16 bases between them. The V gene's germline CDR1 is SGHAT and CDR2 FQNNGV. The CDR3 is 16 residues long. As DNA, the CDR3 is TGTGCCAGCAGCTTAGCGTGGGGCGGAGGGTCAGAGACCCAGTACTTC. Its translation is CASSLAWGGGSETQYF.

The chain employs TRBV4-2 and TRBJ2-3; TRBD2 is a possible D gene (5 bases). The germline V and J ends were trimmed by 4 bases and 4 bases, with 15 bases remaining between them. There are 15 residues in the CDR3. Germline assignment: CDR1 LGHNA and CDR2 YNFKEQ. CDR3 region: CASSPGSSEADTQYF. CDR3 in DNA: TGTGCCAGCAGCCCGGGGTCGAGCGAGGCAGATACGCAGTATTTT.

This clone was picked up one time. This rearrangement joins TRBV5-1 to TRBJ2-1; 8 bases match TRBD1. The CDR3 covers 14 residues. Per the germline V gene, CDR1 is SGHRS and CDR2 is YFSETQ. Trimming took 4 bases from V and 10 from J; bases not matched to a gene: 10. The CDR3 sequence is CASSLPGTGAEQFF. The CDR3 DNA sequence: TGCGCCAGCAGCCTACCCGGGACAGGAGCCGAGCAGTTCTTC.

The chain joins TRBV6-2 or TRBV6-3 to TRBJ2-1; 10 positions match TRBD2. Germline V gene data show CDR1 as MNHEY and CDR2 as SVGEGT. The CDR3 runs to 16 residues. The junction had 6 bases not matched to a gene; V was cut back by 3 bases and J by 4 bases. This CDR3 reads CASSYLGTSVYNEQFF. DNA for the CDR3: TGTGCCAGCAGTTATCTTGGGACTAGCGTGTACAATGAGCAGTTCTTC.